One sample yielded the 9 T cell receptor beta chains listed below, sequenced in a study of T cells in localized non-small cell lung cancer. The assay was immunoSEQ multiplex PCR, and TCRdb's table has in-frame clones only and misses some. Of about 77,000 clones in the sample, roughly 91% are singletons; the top ten hold about 20%. Sequenced here: peripheral blood, sampled before any cancer treatment. All receptors come from a woman aged 35 to 70 with stage I squamous cell lung carcinoma.

This chain connects TRBV9 to TRBJ1-1; a weak D match, TRBD1 (5 bases). Trimming took 3 bases from V and 6 from J, leaving 15 bases between them. Germline assignment: CDR1 SGDLS and CDR2 YYNGEE. The CDR3 consists of 14 residues. CDR3 bases: TGTGCCAGCAGCGGGGAGGGACGTGACTCTGAAGCTTTCTTT. It is translated as CASSGEGRDSEAFF.

CDR3 nucleotide sequence: TGCGCCAGCAGCTTGTTCAGCCGGGGGTCCGCGGAAGAGCAGTACTTC. Translating it yields CASSLFSRGSAEEQYF. This chain connects TRBV5-1 to TRBJ2-7, with D possibly being TRBD2 (6 bases). V shed 1 base and J shed 7 bases, with 21 bases lying between them. CDR1 is SGHRS and CDR2 is YFSETQ in the germline V gene. This CDR3 contains 16 residues. Full variable domain (remainder filled in from reference TRBV5-1 and TRBJ2-7): KAGVTQTPRYLIKTRGQQVTLSCSPISGHRSVSWYQQTPGQGLQFLFEYFSETQRNKGNFPGRFSGRQFSNSRSEMNVSTLELGDSALYLCASSLFSRGSAEEQYFGPGTRLTVT.

The chain recombines TRBV19 with TRBJ1-2; D possibly corresponds to TRBD1 (6 bases). This CDR3 is built from 13 residues. Trimming stripped 4 bases from V and 5 bases from J, with 11 bases between. The germline V gene encodes CDR1 LNHDA and CDR2 SQIVND (reference sequence). Here the CDR3 reads CASSRTADYGYTF. DNA for the CDR3: TGTGCCAGTAGTAGGACAGCGGATTATGGCTACACCTTC.

J is TRBJ2-7 and V is TRBV29-1; perhaps TRBD2 as D (6 bases). Germline V gene data show CDR1 as SQVTM and CDR2 as ANQGSEA. CDR3 length equals 12 residues. Trimming stripped 5 bases from V and 2 bases from J, with 10 bases between. The CDR3, as DNA: TGCAGCGTTTCTCGCGGGACCTACGAGCAGTACTTC. Its protein product is CSVSRGTYEQYF.

V is TRBV23-1 and J is TRBJ2-1; 8 nucleotides agree with TRBD1. TRBV23-1 falls under the ORF class, with uncertain function. This CDR3 has 16 amino acids. The V gene end was trimmed by 6 bases and the J gene end by 7 bases; junction bases not matched to a gene: 14. This chain's CDR3 is CASSHRGSKIMNEQFF. In nucleotides, the CDR3 is TGCGCCAGCAGCCACAGGGGGTCAAAGATAATGAATGAGCAGTTCTTC.

The chain has TRBV15 and TRBJ2-1; TRBD2 aligns across 15 bases. Germline-derived CDR1 and CDR2 are LNHNV and YYDKDF (reference sequence). V was pared by 8 bases and J by 8 bases, with 4 bases of the junction left unmatched. This CDR3 region has 14 residues. CDR3 sequence (DNA): TGTGCCACCCGGACTAGCGGGGGGGCCGATGAGCAGTTCTTC. The encoded protein is CATRTSGGADEQFF.

This chain uses TRBV4-1 with TRBJ2-7; unclear D gene. The CDR3 covers 13 residues. Germline V CDR1 and CDR2: MGHRA, YSYEKL. The V end was cut by 0 bases, the J end by 4 bases, with 7 bases between. This CDR3 is CASSQDTEYEQYF. In DNA form, the CDR3 reads TGCGCCAGCAGCCAAGATACAGAGTACGAGCAGTACTTC.

V usage is TRBV9 and J usage is TRBJ2-5; D is uncertain. Trimming shortened V by 2 bases and J by 4 bases, and 12 bases separated the two germline ends. From germline, CDR1 is SGDLS and CDR2 YYNGEE. This CDR3 comprises 14 residues. CDR3 DNA sequence: TGTGCCAGCAGCGTGGACCCGAAGGGAGAGACCCAGTACTTC. Translation: CASSVDPKGETQYF.

J is TRBJ2-7 and V is TRBV29-1, with 8 bases fitting TRBD2. The CDR3 runs 11 residues. V shed 7 bases, J shed 5 bases, and the junction held 4 bases outside the gene matches. Germline values: CDR1 SQVTM, CDR2 ANQGSEA. The CDR3 DNA reads TGCAGCGGACTAGCGTCCCACGAGCAGTACTTC. Amino acids: CSGLASHEQYF.